Listed below are T cell receptor beta chains from one sample, sequenced in a study of T cell repertoires in cytomegalovirus infection. These receptors' targets are unknown. Via MiXCR, TCRdb re-called the reads, giving one row per CDR3 protein. Seen here are about 890,000 distinct CDR3 sequences, around 29% observed once, and the top ten hold around 15%. The specimen was cultured CD8+ T cells from PBMCs, collected from culture after CMV antigen stimulation. Receptor source: a human donor in good health (CMV status not recorded). Some clones in this sample may be carry-over from other donors' samples. Each CDR3 is given with its conserved first and last residue. The D gene is left open where the match is weak. The size of a clone is reported for some rows only, either as once, few or many, or as a class for expanded clones.

cdr3_nt cdr3_aa j_call clone_size d_call v_call
TGCAGTGCGCGGGCGAGGGACACAGATACGCAGTATTTT CSARARDTDTQYF TRBJ2-3 few - TRBV20-1
TGTGCCAGCAGTTACTCGGCAGGGGGTCCCGCACCGAATTCACCCCTCCACTTT CASSYSAGGPAPNSPLHF TRBJ1-6 many TRBD1 TRBV6-5
TGTGCCAGCAGCTTAATACGGGGGCCCGGAGATACGCAGTATTTT CASSLIRGPGDTQYF TRBJ2-3 - - TRBV7-2
TGTGCCAGCAGCCCCCAGTTCGGGACATGGCACAATGAGCAGTTCTTC CASSPQFGTWHNEQFF TRBJ2-1 - - TRBV7-6
TGTGCCACCAGTGATTCACGACTAGCGGGGGGGCATGTGATTGAGCAGTTCTTC CATSDSRLAGGHVIEQFF TRBJ2-1 - TRBD2 TRBV24-1
TGTGCCAGCAGTCTTCTGGGACAGATGATGGTCGAGCAGTACTTC CASSLLGQMMVEQYF TRBJ2-7 few TRBD1 TRBV27
TGCGCCAGCAGCCAAGATCTGGTAGGCGAGCAGTTCTTC CASSQDLVGEQFF TRBJ2-1 - - TRBV4-1
TGTGCCAGCAGTTACGACGGGACAGTCGCTGAGCAGTTCTTC CASSYDGTVAEQFF TRBJ2-1 few TRBD1 TRBV6-5
TGTGCCAGCAGTTTATGGCCCGACCGAAATCAGCCCCAGCATTTT CASSLWPDRNQPQHF TRBJ1-5 - - TRBV27
TGTGCCAGCAGTTACTCGGCCGGCAGGGCAAGCAATCAGCCCCAGCATTTT CASSYSAGRASNQPQHF TRBJ1-5 few - TRBV6-2/TRBV6-3
TGTGCCACCAGTGACCCACACGGCCTGGGGACTGAAGCTTTCTTT CATSDPHGLGTEAFF TRBJ1-1 few - TRBV24-1
TGTGCCAGCAGCTTAGGGACACTACCCGATACGCAGTATTTT CASSLGTLPDTQYF TRBJ2-3 many - TRBV7-6
TGTGCCATCAGCCACGCGGACAGGGATGGTTACAATGAGCAGTTCTTC CAISHADRDGYNEQFF TRBJ2-1 few TRBD1 TRBV10-3
TGTGCCAGCAGTTTAGGGCTAGTTGGCTACGAGCAGTACTTC CASSLGLVGYEQYF TRBJ2-7 - - TRBV27
TGTGCCAGCAGCTTAATGAGCCAGGGTAACGGCTACACCTTC CASSLMSQGNGYTF TRBJ1-2 - - TRBV13
TGTGCCAGCAACATCGTACCGAACACCGGGGAGCTGTTTTTT CASNIVPNTGELFF TRBJ2-2 - - TRBV6-5
TGTGCCAGCAGCCGACTAGCGGGGAACCAAGTTAGCACAGATACGCAGTATTTT CASSRLAGNQVSTDTQYF TRBJ2-3 many TRBD2 TRBV7-6
TGTGCCAGCAGCTTAAGGCAGGGAGAGATTTACACTGAAGCTTTCTTT CASSLRQGEIYTEAFF TRBJ1-1 few - TRBV7-8
TGTGCCAGCAGTTTACTACGTGACAATGAGCAGTTCTTC CASSLLRDNEQFF TRBJ2-1 - - TRBV28
TGCAGTGCTAAGGAACCACAAGAGACCCAGTACTTC CSAKEPQETQYF TRBJ2-5 - - TRBV20-1
TGCAGTGCTAGAGATTGGGCAGTCGATTGGAGCGGGGAGCTGTTTTTT CSARDWAVDWSGELFF TRBJ2-2 few - TRBV20-1
TGTGCCATTGGGACAGGGTTGAATGAGCAGTTCTTC CAIGTGLNEQFF TRBJ2-1 many TRBD1 TRBV10-3
TGTGCCAGCAGTTCTATTACTAGCACAGATACGCAGTATTTT CASSSITSTDTQYF TRBJ2-3 - - TRBV27
TGTGCCAGCTGGGAGGGGACTGGCAATCAGCCCCAGCATTTT CASWEGTGNQPQHF TRBJ1-5 few - TRBV12-3/TRBV12-4
TGTGCCAGCATCGCTGGGACAGGCGAGCAGTTCTTC CASIAGTGEQFF TRBJ2-1 few TRBD1 TRBV27
TGTGCCAGCAGCCCACGGGACTTATCCTACGAGCAGTACTTC CASSPRDLSYEQYF TRBJ2-7 few - TRBV11-2
TGTGCCAGCAGCGTAAGTGGTAGCGGGGGGCGCAATGAGCAGTTCTTC CASSVSGSGGRNEQFF TRBJ2-1 - TRBD2 TRBV9
TGCAGCGTTGAACCGCGACTAGCGGGGCGCTACAATGAGCAGTTCTTC CSVEPRLAGRYNEQFF TRBJ2-1 - TRBD2 TRBV29-1
TGTGCCAGCAGCTTAGGTCGGGGGGGTAGAAATGAGCAGTTCTTC CASSLGRGGRNEQFF TRBJ2-1 few TRBD2 TRBV11-3
TGTGCCAGCAGCTTCTCGTTCGGGGACAATGAGCAGTTCTTC CASSFSFGDNEQFF TRBJ2-1 - - TRBV7-9
TGTGCCAGCAGTCCCCCCCGGGCGGGGGCGCAGGCCATGCTTTGGGATACGCAGTATTTT CASSPPRAGAQAMLWDTQYF TRBJ2-3 - - TRBV28
TGTGCCAGCAGCTTAGAGGGAAAGCACACAGATACGCAGTATTTT CASSLEGKHTDTQYF TRBJ2-3 - - TRBV7-2
TGTGCCAGCAGTTTTAAGTATCAGCCCCAGCATTTT CASSFKYQPQHF TRBJ1-5 - - TRBV12-3/TRBV12-4
TGTGCCAGTAGTATAGGGAGACAGTCAACCTACGAGCAGTACTTC CASSIGRQSTYEQYF TRBJ2-7 - - TRBV19
TGTGCCACCAGTGATTTGCGCCCCGGGACAGGGAGGGACAATGAGCAGTTCTTC CATSDLRPGTGRDNEQFF TRBJ2-1 - TRBD1 TRBV24-1
TGTGCCAGTAGTTTGGCAGCTTGGCAGCCCCAGCATTTT CASSLAAWQPQHF TRBJ1-5 few - TRBV19
TGTGCCAGCAGTTACGAAAGGAAAGAGACCCAGTACTTC CASSYERKETQYF TRBJ2-5 - - TRBV6-5
TGTGCCAGCAGCTTAGGGATGTTACCGGGACAGGGGGGCCACTACAATGAGCAGTTCTTC CASSLGMLPGQGGHYNEQFF TRBJ2-1 few TRBD1 TRBV7-6
TGTGCCAGCTCACCACTTGAGGGGGCCCCCTACGAGCAGTACTTC CASSPLEGAPYEQYF TRBJ2-7 - TRBD1 TRBV18
TGTGCCAGCAGCCATAGGACAGCAGGTACCTACGAGCAGTACTTC CASSHRTAGTYEQYF TRBJ2-7 - - TRBV3-1
TGTGCCACCATCCCCCCGGGACGGACCTACGAGCAGTACTTC CATIPPGRTYEQYF TRBJ2-7 few - TRBV2
TGTGCCAGCAGTTACTCCCCTAGCGGGGTTGAGCAGTTCTTC CASSYSPSGVEQFF TRBJ2-1 few TRBD2 TRBV6-2/TRBV6-3
TGTGCCAGCGCCCTTAACGGACGGAGCAACCCACTCTACAATGAGCAGTTCTTC CASALNGRSNPLYNEQFF TRBJ2-1 - - TRBV25-1
TGTGCCAGCAGCTTGAGGCTAGCGGGACAAGAGACCCAGTACTTC CASSLRLAGQETQYF TRBJ2-5 few TRBD2 TRBV5-4
TGTGCCAGCAGCGTAGGCGCGGAAACTGAAGCTTTCTTT CASSVGAETEAFF TRBJ1-1 - - TRBV9
TGTGCCAGCAGCTTAGTACTAGCGCCTTCCTACAATGAGCAGTTCTTC CASSLVLAPSYNEQFF TRBJ2-1 - TRBD2 TRBV11-2
TGCGCCAGCAGCCAAGATAGGACTAGCGGGGCCGAAGAGACCCAGTACTTC CASSQDRTSGAEETQYF TRBJ2-5 few TRBD2 TRBV4-3
TGTGCCAGCAGTTACAATAGGTTTACAGGGCGAAACACTGAAGCTTTCTTT CASSYNRFTGRNTEAFF TRBJ1-1 - - TRBV6-2/TRBV6-3
TGCGCCAGCAGCCTCGGGACTCCTCTCAATGAGCAGTTCTTC CASSLGTPLNEQFF TRBJ2-1 - - TRBV4-3
TGTGCCAGTAGTCCCGTGGGACAGTGGGTCGAGACCCAGCATTTT CASSPVGQWVETQHF TRBJ1-5 - TRBD1 TRBV19
TGTGCCAGCAGTTACCGGCTTCTCCACAATGAGCAGTTCTTC CASSYRLLHNEQFF TRBJ2-1 - - TRBV6-2/TRBV6-3
TGTGCCAGCAGTGCCGACGTGAGCTCCTATAATTCACCCCTCCACTTT CASSADVSSYNSPLHF TRBJ1-6 few - TRBV27
TGTGCCAGCAGTTACACCGGACAGGGGGTTTACAATGAGCAGTTCTTC CASSYTGQGVYNEQFF TRBJ2-1 - TRBD1 TRBV6-6
TGTGCCAGCAGCTTAGATGGCGGCAGCTATGGCTACACCTTC CASSLDGGSYGYTF TRBJ1-2 - - TRBV7-8
TGTGCCAGCAGCTTAAAACAGGGGGTGGACATTCAGTACTTC CASSLKQGVDIQYF TRBJ2-4 - TRBD1 TRBV7-9
TGTGCCAGCAGTTTACAGGGGGCAAAGCCCCAGCATTTT CASSLQGAKPQHF TRBJ1-5 few TRBD1 TRBV27
TGTGCCAGCAGCCACGGGACATCATATAGCTCCTATAATTCACCCCTCCACTTT CASSHGTSYSSYNSPLHF TRBJ1-6 few - TRBV7-2
TGTGCCAGTAGTATTAGTCTAGCGGGATTCGCGAACACCGGGGAGCTGTTTTTT CASSISLAGFANTGELFF TRBJ2-2 - TRBD2 TRBV19
TGCAGCGCCCACGGTGGCGACCGAGACACCGGGGAGCTGTTTTTT CSAHGGDRDTGELFF TRBJ2-2 - - TRBV29-1